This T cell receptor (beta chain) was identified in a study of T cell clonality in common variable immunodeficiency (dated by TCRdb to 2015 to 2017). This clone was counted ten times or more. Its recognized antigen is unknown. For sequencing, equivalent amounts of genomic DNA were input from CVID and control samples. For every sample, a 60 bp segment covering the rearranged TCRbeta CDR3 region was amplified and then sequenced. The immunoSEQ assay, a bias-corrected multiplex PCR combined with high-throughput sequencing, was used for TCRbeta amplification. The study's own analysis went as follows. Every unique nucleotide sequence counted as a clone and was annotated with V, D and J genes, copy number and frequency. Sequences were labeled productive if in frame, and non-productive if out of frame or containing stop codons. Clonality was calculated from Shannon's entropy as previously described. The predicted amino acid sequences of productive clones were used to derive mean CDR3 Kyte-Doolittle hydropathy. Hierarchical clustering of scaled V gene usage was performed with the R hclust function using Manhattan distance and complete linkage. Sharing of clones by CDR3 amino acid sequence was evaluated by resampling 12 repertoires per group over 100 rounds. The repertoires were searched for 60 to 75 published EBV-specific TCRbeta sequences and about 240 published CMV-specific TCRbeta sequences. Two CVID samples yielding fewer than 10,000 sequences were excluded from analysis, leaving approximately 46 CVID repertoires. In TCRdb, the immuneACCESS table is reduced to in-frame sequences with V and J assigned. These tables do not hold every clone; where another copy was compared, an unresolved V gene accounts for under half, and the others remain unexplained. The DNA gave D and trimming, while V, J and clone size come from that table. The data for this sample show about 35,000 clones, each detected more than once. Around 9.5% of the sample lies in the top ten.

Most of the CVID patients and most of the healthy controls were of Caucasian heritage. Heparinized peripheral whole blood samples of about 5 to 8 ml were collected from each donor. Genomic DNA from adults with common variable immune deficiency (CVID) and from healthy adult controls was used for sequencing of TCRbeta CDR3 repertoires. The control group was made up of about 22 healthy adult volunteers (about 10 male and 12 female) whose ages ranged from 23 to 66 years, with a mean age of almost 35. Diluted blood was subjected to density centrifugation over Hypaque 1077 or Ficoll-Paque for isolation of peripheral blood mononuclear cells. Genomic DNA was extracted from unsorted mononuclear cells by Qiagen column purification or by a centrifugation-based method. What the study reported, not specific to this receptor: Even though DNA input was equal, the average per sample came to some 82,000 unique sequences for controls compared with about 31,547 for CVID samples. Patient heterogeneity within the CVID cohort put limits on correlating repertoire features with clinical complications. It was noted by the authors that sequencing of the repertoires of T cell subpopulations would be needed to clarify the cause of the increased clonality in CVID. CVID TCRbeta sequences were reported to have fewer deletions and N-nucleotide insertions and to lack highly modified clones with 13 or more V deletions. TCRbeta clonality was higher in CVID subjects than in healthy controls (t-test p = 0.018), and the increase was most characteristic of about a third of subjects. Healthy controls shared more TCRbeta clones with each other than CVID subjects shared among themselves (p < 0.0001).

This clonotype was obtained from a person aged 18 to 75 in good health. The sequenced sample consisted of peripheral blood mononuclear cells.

The CDR3 DNA, read in part, is TGTGCCAGCAGCTCTTACGCAGGGGGGGCCAACGTC. The resulting protein is CASSSYAGGANV. In full, the CDR3 is CASSSYAGGANVLTF. The V and J genes are TRBV7-2 and TRBJ2-6; TRBD1 is perhaps the D gene, given 5 matching bases. The CDR3 end is not reached by the read, which stops 3 residues before it; the germline J gene fills it in. Via the germline V gene, CDR1 is SGHTA and CDR2 FQGNSA. The CDR3 numbers 15 residues from cysteine through phenylalanine. The DNA has 36 bases, all within the CDR3, and is read from base 1. V is clipped by 4 bases and J by 4 bases, and the sequence between their germline boundaries is 11 bases long. Joined to the reference TRBV7-2 and TRBJ2-6 proteins, this CDR3 gives the full variable domain: GAGVSQSPSNKVTEKGKDVELRCDPISGHTALYWYRQSLGQGLEFLIYFQGNSAPDKSGLPSDRFSAERTGGSVSTLTIQRTQQEDSAVYLCASSSYAGGANVLTFGAGSRLTVL.